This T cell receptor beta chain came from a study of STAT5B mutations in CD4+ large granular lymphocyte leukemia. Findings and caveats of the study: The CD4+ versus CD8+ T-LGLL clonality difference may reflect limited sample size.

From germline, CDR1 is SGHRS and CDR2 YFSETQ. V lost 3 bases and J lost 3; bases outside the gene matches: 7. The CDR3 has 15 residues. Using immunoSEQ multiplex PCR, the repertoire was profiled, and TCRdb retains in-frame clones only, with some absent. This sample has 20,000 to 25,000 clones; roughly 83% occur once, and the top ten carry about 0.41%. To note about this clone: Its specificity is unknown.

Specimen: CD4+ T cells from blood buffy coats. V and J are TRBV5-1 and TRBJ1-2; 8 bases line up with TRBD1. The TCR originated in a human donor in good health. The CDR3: CASSSGQGAYYGYTF. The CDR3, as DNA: TGCGCCAGCAGCTCGGGGCAGGGGGCGTACTATGGCTACACCTTC.